The clone carrying this TCR beta chain has just a few counts. Its antigen remains unknown. This sample is part of a study of shared clonotypes between healthy human individuals. Study-wide background: The composition of the donors was a couple of women and a few men aged 18 to 49. Study results and limitations: Limited genetic and exposure-history diversity came from having few donors. Investigators collected only blood, and repertoires in tissues likely differ.

Genomic DNA from each subset was divided evenly over several immunoSEQ plates. Clones were read by immunoSEQ multiplex PCR, and TCRdb kept only the in-frame ones, dropping some. The profile shows more than 450,000 clones, 60% to 85% of them singletons. Trimming cost V 0 bases and J 3 bases, with 8 bases left between them. The CDR3 consists of 14 residues. Germline V CDR1 and CDR2: SGHRS, YFSETQ. The genes are TRBV5-1 and TRBJ2-3; possibly TRBD1 for D (5 bases). The sequenced sample consisted of PBMCs. The sequence derives from a middle-aged woman in good health. Some clones in this sample may be carry-over from other donors' samples. CDR3 nucleotide sequence: TGCGCCAGCAGCTTGGCGACAGATACAGATACGCAGTATTTT. Protein: CASSLATDTDTQYF.